A selection of T cell receptor beta chains follows, all from one sample in a study of shared clonotypes between healthy human individuals. The table came from immunoSEQ multiplex PCR; TCRdb's copy has only in-frame clones and leaves some out. The data contain about 2.1 million clones, roughly 95% of them singletons. Specimen: naive CD8+ T cells from PBMCs. Receptor source: a man aged 18 to 30 in good health. Some clones in this sample may be carry-over from other donors' samples. Both conserved end residues are part of each CDR3. A D gene is named only where the DNA matches it firmly.

V	J	D	CDR3	DNA
TRBV29-1	TRBJ2-2	TRBD1	CSVSDRREGGELFF	TGCAGCGTCTCGGACAGGAGAGAAGGCGGGGAGCTGTTTTTT
TRBV4-1	TRBJ1-2	.	CASSQESLGGYTF	TGCGCCAGCAGCCAAGAGAGTCTCGGCGGCTACACCTTC
TRBV11-1	TRBJ2-3	.	CASSSPGFQRDTQYF	TGTGCCAGCAGCTCCCCGGGATTTCAAAGAGATACGCAGTATTTT
TRBV4-1	TRBJ2-5	TRBD2	CASSPWTSGSETQYF	TGCGCCAGCAGCCCCTGGACTAGCGGATCAGAGACCCAGTACTTC
TRBV6-1	TRBJ1-5	TRBD1	CASSDPGTVYSNQPQHF	TGTGCCAGCAGTGACCCCGGGACAGTGTATAGCAATCAGCCCCAGCATTTT
TRBV5-1	TRBJ2-7	.	CASSIARPSYEQYF	TGCGCCAGCAGCATCGCCAGACCCTCCTACGAGCAGTACTTC
TRBV6-1	TRBJ2-7	.	CASSARNPYEQYF	TGTGCCAGCAGTGCCAGGAACCCCTACGAGCAGTACTTC
TRBV7-6	TRBJ2-7	.	CASSPARGSYEQYF	TGTGCCAGCAGCCCGGCGAGGGGCTCCTACGAGCAGTACTTC
TRBV7-6	TRBJ1-1	.	CASSLATGTMNTEAFF	TGTGCCAGCAGCTTAGCGACGGGAACGATGAACACTGAAGCTTTCTTT
TRBV5-8	TRBJ2-7	TRBD1	CASSSRRTGDEQYF	TGTGCCAGCAGCTCAAGGCGGACAGGGGATGAGCAGTACTTC
TRBV7-3	TRBJ2-2	TRBD2	CASSPGTSGSGTGELFF	TGTGCCAGCAGCCCCGGGACTAGCGGGAGCGGGACCGGGGAGCTGTTTTTT
TRBV11-2	TRBJ2-7	.	CASSYHQEYEQYF	TGTGCCAGCAGCTACCACCAGGAATACGAGCAGTACTTC
TRBV9	TRBJ1-1	TRBD1	CASSPRQGVTEAFF	TGTGCCAGCAGCCCCCGACAGGGGGTCACTGAAGCTTTCTTT
TRBV9	TRBJ1-1	.	CASSVGSGYLNTEAFF	TGTGCCAGCAGCGTAGGCTCTGGGTATCTGAACACTGAAGCTTTCTTT
TRBV7-8	TRBJ2-1	TRBD2	CASSLAAREGVYNEQFF	TGTGCCAGCAGCTTAGCTGCCCGGGAGGGGGTCTACAATGAGCAGTTCTTC
TRBV19	TRBJ1-2	.	CASSTPGSNYGYTF	TGTGCCAGTAGTACCCCGGGCAGCAACTATGGCTACACCTTC
TRBV7-9	TRBJ2-1	TRBD2	CASSTASSGRGSEQFF	TGTGCCAGCAGCACGGCCTCTAGCGGGAGGGGAAGTGAGCAGTTCTTC
TRBV11-2	TRBJ2-3	TRBD2	CASSFGTSGSRTDTQYF	TGTGCCAGCAGCTTCGGGACTAGCGGGAGTAGAACAGATACGCAGTATTTT
TRBV13	TRBJ1-2	.	CASSRGLSSYTF	TGTGCCAGCAGCAGGGGACTTAGCAGCTACACCTTC